The 9 T cell receptor beta chains listed next were all sequenced from one sample in a study of T-cell memory formation after mild COVID-19 (dated by TCRdb to about 2021). Receptor libraries were prepared by 5' RACE. The sample was run on an Illumina NovaSeq 6000. TCRdb's own reprocessing of the public reads used fastp at Q25 and MiXCR and kept productive beta chains. Records with the same CDR3 protein are collapsed into one entry carrying the most frequent genes and DNA. Counted in this sample were some 410,000 distinct CDR3 sequences; 23% of them appeared once. The ten largest make up under 15% of the sample. Sequenced: PBMCs or a T cell subset sorted from them (not recorded which). These receptors all come from an adult woman who had mild COVID-19 (a few samples of this study predate the infection). The sample titles of this study are shuffled in the database, so cell type and time point are left out; the donor was told from shared clones.

A few counts support this clonotype. This chain connects TRBV5-1 to TRBJ1-1; maybe TRBD1 (5 bases). The CDR3 spans 15 residues. V was trimmed by 4 bases and J by 0 bases, leaving 13 bases between them. From germline, CDR1 is SGHRS and CDR2 YFSETQ. The CDR3 DNA is TGCGCCAGCAGCAGGGGAGGCGCAATGAACACTGAAGCTTTCTTT. Its translation: CASSRGGAMNTEAFF.

This clonotype turned up a few times. The chain couples TRBV30 to TRBJ2-2; the D gene is possibly TRBD2 (5 bases). The CDR3 covers 15 residues. The ends were cut back, 8 bases at V and 5 bases at J, with 21 bases in the middle. Germline-derived CDR1 and CDR2 are GTSNPN and SVGIG (reference sequence). This CDR3 reads CAEGATGRGTGELFF. CDR3 sequence (DNA): TGTGCCGAGGGAGCAACCGGCCGAGGTACCGGGGAGCTGTTTTTT.

This chain connects TRBV5-1 to TRBJ2-5, with 11 positions matching TRBD2. J gave up 5 bases and V 5 bases, and 11 bases lay outside the gene matches. This CDR3 is built from 16 residues. From germline, CDR1 is SGHRS and CDR2 YFSETQ. CDR3 amino acids: CASRYSGGAGMETQYF. CDR3 nucleotide sequence: TGCGCCAGCAGATATAGCGGGGGGGCAGGAATGGAGACCCAGTACTTC.

This clonotype was seen a few times. The chain recombines TRBV7-2 with TRBJ2-7; 12 positions agree with TRBD2. Germline CDR1 is SGHTA and CDR2 is FQGNSA. CDR3 size: 16 residues. V shed 4 bases, J shed 7 bases, and the junction held 11 bases outside the gene matches. The CDR3 region has the DNA TGTGCCAGCAGCTGGGGACTAGCGGGCCCCGCGGAGGAGCAGTACTTC. Amino acid sequence: CASSWGLAGPAEEQYF.

This clonotype was counted only a few times. The genes are TRBV5-1 and TRBJ2-2; D possibly corresponds to TRBD1 (6 bases). Germline V gene sequence: CDR1 SGHRS, CDR2 YFSETQ. The CDR3 runs 17 residues. V lost 0 bases, J lost 3 bases, and 15 bases lay in between. In DNA, the CDR3 is TGCGCCAGCAGCTTGGCCAAGGACAGCCGAGACACCGGGGAGCTGTTTTTT. Translating it yields CASSLAKDSRDTGELFF.

The chain couples TRBV7-3 to TRBJ2-5; TRBD2 might be the D (5 bases). This CDR3 is built from 14 residues. The germline CDR1 and CDR2 sequences are SGHTA and FQGTGA. V lost 5 bases to trimming and J lost 5 bases, with 15 bases between them. The DNA of the CDR3 is TGTGCCAGCAGCCTAAGTCCCGGGGAGGAGACCCAGTACTTC. The encoded protein is CASSLSPGEETQYF. Full variable domain (missing parts from reference TRBV7-3 and TRBJ2-5): GAGVSQTPSNKVTEKGKYVELRCDPISGHTALYWYRQSLGQGPEFLIYFQGTGAADDSGLPNDRFFAVRPEGSVSTLKIQRTERGDSAVYLCASSLSPGEETQYFGPGTRLLVL.

Written as DNA, the CDR3 is TGTGCCAGCAGTGAATATATTTCACTAGCGGCATCCCAGTACAATGAGCAGTTCTTC. Protein: CASSEYISLAASQYNEQFF. The V call is TRBV6-1, the J call TRBJ2-1; 8 positions agree with TRBD2. With V trimmed by 2 bases and J by 4 bases, 16 bases remained unmatched. CDR1 and CDR2 (germline): MNHNS, SASEGT. The CDR3 is made up of 19 amino acids.

This clonotype has a handful of counts. V gene TRBV7-8 combines with J gene TRBJ2-7; 7 positions agree with TRBD1. There are 12 residues in the CDR3. The germline V gene has CDR1 SGHVS and CDR2 FQNEAQ. With V trimmed by 6 bases and J by 7 bases, 6 bases remained unmatched. The CDR3 here is CASSPGTAEQYF. CDR3 sequence (DNA): TGTGCCAGCAGTCCCGGGACAGCAGAGCAGTACTTC.

The chain joins TRBV7-3 to TRBJ1-5, with D tentatively TRBD1 (5 bases). V was clipped by 2 bases and J by 5 bases, with 13 bases between them. The CDR3 has 15 residues. CDR1 and CDR2 (germline): SGHTA, FQGTGA. CDR3 in amino acids: CASSLQEGAHQPQHF. The DNA for the CDR3 is TGTGCCAGCAGCTTACAGGAAGGGGCCCATCAGCCCCAGCATTTT.